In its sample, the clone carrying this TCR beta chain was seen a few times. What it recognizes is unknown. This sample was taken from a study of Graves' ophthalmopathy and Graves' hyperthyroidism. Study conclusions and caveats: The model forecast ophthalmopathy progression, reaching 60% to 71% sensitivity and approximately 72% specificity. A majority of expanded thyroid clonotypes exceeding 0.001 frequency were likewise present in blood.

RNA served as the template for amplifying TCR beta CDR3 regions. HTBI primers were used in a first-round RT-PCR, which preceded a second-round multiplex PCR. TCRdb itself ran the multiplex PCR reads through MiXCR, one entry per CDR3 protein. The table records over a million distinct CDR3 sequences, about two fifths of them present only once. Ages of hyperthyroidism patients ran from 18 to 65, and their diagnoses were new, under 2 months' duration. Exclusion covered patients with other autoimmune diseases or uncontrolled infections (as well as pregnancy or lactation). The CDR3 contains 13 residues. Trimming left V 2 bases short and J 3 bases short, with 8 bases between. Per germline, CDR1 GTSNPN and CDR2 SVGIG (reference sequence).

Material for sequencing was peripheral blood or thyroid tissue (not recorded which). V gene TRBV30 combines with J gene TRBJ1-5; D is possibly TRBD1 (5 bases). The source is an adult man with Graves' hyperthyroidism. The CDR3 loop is CAWSPDTNQPQHF. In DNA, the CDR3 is TGTGCCTGGAGTCCGGACACCAATCAGCCCCAGCATTTT.